This T cell receptor beta chain was documented in a study of blood T cells in healthy people across ages. Notes on the study in general: There was a strong correlation between TCR beta diversity and naive T cell percentage.

Sample-barcoded 5' priming and a J-beta primer mix drove a second PCR of 7 to 11 cycles. TCRdb reprocessed the 5' RACE reads with MiXCR, giving one entry per CDR3 protein. The table lists hundreds of thousands of distinct CDR3 sequences, under 30% of them singletons. The CDR3 totals 13 residues. Unmatched junction bases numbered 0, after V lost 1 base and J lost 3 bases. The germline V gene encodes CDR1 GTSNPN and CDR2 SVGIG (reference sequence). This clonotype came up a few times. Its specificity is unknown. The sample was blood. The V gene is TRBV30, the J gene TRBJ2-7; 10 nucleotides align to TRBD1. The receptor's source is a woman over 75 in good health. The CDR3 here is CAWSGDRGYEQYF. The DNA for the CDR3 is TGTGCCTGGAGTGGGGACAGGGGCTACGAGCAGTACTTC.